Ten or more counts support the clone carrying this T cell receptor beta chain. The CDR3 sequence is 16 residues long. Unmatched junction bases numbered 8, after V lost 6 bases and J lost 0 bases. This record comes from a study of glioma-infiltrating T cells. Amplification of TCR alpha and beta CDR3 regions from RNA used iRepertoire nested multiplex PCR. TCRdb processed the multiplex PCR reads anew with MiXCR; each CDR3 protein has one entry. This table holds about 44,000 distinct CDR3 sequences, approximately 20% found once. The TCR sequence derives from a human donor with low-grade glioma or glioblastoma, undergoing nonglioma brain surgery, or in good health (not recorded which). The sample comprised glioma tissue, nonneoplastic brain tissue, or PBMCs (not recorded which). The chain couples TRBV12-3 or TRBV12-4 to TRBJ1-5; TRBD1 matches at 7 bases. DNA of the CDR3: TGTGCCAGCAGCGGGACAGACAGATATAGCAATCAGCCCCAGCATTTT. Translated: CASSGTDRYSNQPQHF.